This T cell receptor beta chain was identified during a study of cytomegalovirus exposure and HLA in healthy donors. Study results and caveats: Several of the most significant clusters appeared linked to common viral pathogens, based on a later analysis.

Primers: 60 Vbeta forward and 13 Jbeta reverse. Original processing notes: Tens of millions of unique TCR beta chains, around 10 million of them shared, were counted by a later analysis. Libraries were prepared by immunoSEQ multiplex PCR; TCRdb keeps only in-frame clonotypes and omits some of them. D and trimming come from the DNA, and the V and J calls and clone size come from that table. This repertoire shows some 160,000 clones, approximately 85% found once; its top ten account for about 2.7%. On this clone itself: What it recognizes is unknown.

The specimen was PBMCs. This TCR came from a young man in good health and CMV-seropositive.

The chain's CDR3 is CATSRSPTNTEAFF. As DNA, the CDR3 is TGTGCCACCAGCAGATCCCCCACTAACACTGAAGCTTTCTTT. The chain employs TRBV15 and TRBJ1-1; D remains unclear. Trimming left V 2 bases short and J 2 bases short, with 9 bases between. The CDR3 is 14 amino acids. CDR1 and CDR2 (germline): LNHNV, YYDKDF (reference sequence). Filled out from reference TRBV15 and TRBJ1-1, the complete variable domain reads DAMVIQNPRYQVTQFGKPVTLSCSQTLNHNVMYWYQQKSSQAPKLLFHYYDKDFNNEADTPDNFQSRRPNTSFCFLDIRSPGLGDTAMYLCATSRSPTNTEAFFGQGTRLTVV.